These 25 T cell receptor beta chains originate from one sample sequenced in a study of blood T cells in healthy people across ages. Using a J-beta primer mix together with a sample-barcoded 5' primer, a second PCR was run for roughly 6 to 12 cycles. TCRdb passed the 5' RACE reads through MiXCR, listing each CDR3 protein once. Of around 940,000 distinct CDR3 sequences detected, roughly half appear once; the ten largest clones hold 20% to 25%. Sequencing was done on a sample of blood. The receptors here all came from a woman aged 55-70 years in good health.

This clonotype occurred a few times. DNA of the CDR3: TGTGCCACGCGACTAGCGGGAGGAAAAGATACGCAGTATTTT. Encoded protein: CATRLAGGKDTQYF. The chain carries TRBV6-1 and TRBJ2-3; 13 bases align to TRBD2. Germline CDR1 and CDR2: MNHNS and SASEGT. CDR3 length: 14 residues. The ends lost 10 bases at V and 5 bases at J; junction bases unmatched: 6.

V is TRBV4-2 and J is TRBJ2-7; D tentatively reads TRBD1 or TRBD2 (5 bases each). The germline V and J ends were trimmed by 4 bases and 4 bases, with 14 bases remaining between them. From germline, CDR1 is LGHNA and CDR2 YNFKEQ. The CDR3 has 14 residues. For the CDR3, the DNA is TGTGCCAGCAGCCGGGACGATATAAATTACGAGCAGTACTTC. Translation: CASSRDDINYEQYF.

This clonotype appeared a few times. V is TRBV7-6 and J is TRBJ2-6; 7 bases fit TRBD1. Germline assignment: CDR1 SGHVS and CDR2 FNYEAQ. V lost 1 base, J lost 2 bases, and 2 bases stayed unmatched. The CDR3 has 16 residues. This CDR3 reads CASSLEQGAGANVLTF. CDR3 DNA sequence: TGTGCCAGCAGCTTAGAGCAGGGGGCTGGGGCCAACGTCCTGACTTTC.

The CDR3 nucleotides are TGTGCCAGCAGTTTAGGCCCCGGGACAACAAACATTCAGTACTTC. Translated: CASSLGPGTTNIQYF. The chain couples TRBV12-3 or TRBV12-4 to TRBJ2-4; a weak D match, TRBD1 (6 bases). V gave up 1 base and J gave up 6 bases, with 13 bases separating them. The CDR3 runs to 15 residues.

This clonotype was seen a handful of times. The chain joins TRBV7-9 to TRBJ1-2, with D possibly TRBD1 on 5 matching bases. Per germline, CDR1 SEHNR and CDR2 FQNEAQ (reference sequence). V was pared by 2 bases and J by 8 bases, with 15 bases between. The CDR3 runs 14 residues. CDR3 in DNA: TGTGCCAGCAGCTTAATGGGCCCAGGGAGCGGCTACACCTTC. Its protein is CASSLMGPGSGYTF.

This clonotype appeared a few times. V and J are TRBV25-1 and TRBJ2-1; the D gene is possibly TRBD2 (6 bases). This CDR3 has 13 residues. V lost 2 bases and J 12 bases, leaving 14 bases between the germline ends. Germline V gene sequence: CDR1 MGHDK, CDR2 SYGVNS. DNA for the CDR3: TGTGCCAGCAGTGAACGGGGGACCATTGGGCAGTTCTTC. This sequence encodes CASSERGTIGQFF. The variable domain in full, completed from reference TRBV25-1 and TRBJ2-1, reads EADIYQTPRYLVIGTGKKITLECSQTMGHDKMYWYQQDPGMELHLIHYSYGVNSTEKGDLSSESTVSRIRTEHFPLTLESARPSHTSQYLCASSERGTIGQFFGPGTRLTVL.

This chain uses TRBV20-1 with TRBJ1-5; no definite D call. V lost 4 bases and J lost 7, with 20 bases in between. Germline V CDR1 and CDR2: DFQATT, SNEGSKA (reference sequence). The CDR3 is made up of 15 amino acids. This CDR3 is CSANRPPRSGQPQHF. The CDR3 region has the DNA TGCAGTGCTAATAGACCCCCCCGCTCCGGCCAGCCCCAGCATTTT.

Points on this clonotype: With a much larger clone just one base away, this may be a read error. The V call is TRBV7-3, the J call TRBJ2-3, with 7 nucleotides matching TRBD2. Trimming cost V 5 bases and J 2 bases; bases outside gene matches: 13. The CDR3 spans 17 residues. Per the germline V gene, CDR1 is SGHTA and CDR2 is FQGTGA. CDR3 sequence: CASSARVVGGPTDTQYF. CDR3 nucleotides: TGTGCCAGCAGCGCCAGGGTAGTGGGAGGGCCCACAGATACGCAGTATTTT. Full variable domain (outside the CDR3, taken from reference TRBV7-3 and TRBJ2-3): GAGVSQTPSNKVTEKGKYVELRCDPISGHTALYWYRQSLGQGPEFLIYFQGTGAADDSGLPNDRFFAVRPEGSVSTLKIQRTERGDSAVYLCASSARVVGGPTDTQYFGPGTRLTVL.

This clonotype was detected many times. This chain joins TRBV7-6 and TRBJ2-1; maybe TRBD1 (5 bases). The V gene's germline CDR1 is SGHVS and CDR2 FNYEAQ. This CDR3 is 14 amino acids long. Deletions cut 1 base from V and 8 bases from J, with 12 bases between. The CDR3 DNA reads as TGTGCCAGCAGCTTAGATCCAGGGTACGATGAGCAGTTCTTC. Amino acid sequence: CASSLDPGYDEQFF.

CDR3 sequence: CSASDRPPYEQYF. The DNA of the CDR3 is TGCAGTGCTAGCGACCGACCGCCCTACGAGCAGTACTTC. The V gene is TRBV20-1, the J gene TRBJ2-7, with unresolved D. Germline V gene data show CDR1 as DFQATT and CDR2 as SNEGSKA (reference sequence). Trimming removed 3 bases from V and 2 bases from J, with 11 bases in between. The CDR3 runs to 13 residues.

A word on this clonotype: An end of the junction differs from the germline gene, which may be a read error. The chain is built from TRBV6-5 and TRBJ2-2, with D unresolved. CDR3 length: 15 amino acids. Germline V gene lookup returns CDR1 MNHEY and CDR2 SVGAGI. The DNA of the CDR3 is TGTGCCTGCAGAGCCGACTGGAGTAACACCGGGGAGCTGTTTTTT. Amino acid sequence: CACRADWSNTGELFF.

The rearrangement joins TRBV29-1 to TRBJ2-5; 11 nucleotides line up with TRBD2. Germline V CDR1 and CDR2: SQVTM, ANQGSEA. V was pared by 4 bases and J by 11 bases, with 15 bases of the junction left unmatched. This CDR3 is built from 15 residues. The CDR3 region has the DNA TGCAGCGTTGTCGGAACTAGCGGGAGTTTGAATGAGCAGTACTTC. Translated: CSVVGTSGSLNEQYF. The whole variable domain, filled in from reference TRBV29-1 and TRBJ2-5, reads SAVISQKPSRDICQRGTSLTIQCQVDSQVTMMFWYRQQPGQSLTLIATANQGSEATYESGFVIDKFPISRPNLTFSTLTVSNMSPEDSSIYLCSVVGTSGSLNEQYFGPGTRLLVL.

V and J are TRBV20-1 and TRBJ1-1, with a tentative D call TRBD1 (5 bases). Germline V gene sequence: CDR1 DFQATT, CDR2 SNEGSKA (reference sequence). The germline V and J ends were trimmed by 4 bases and 10 bases, with 19 bases remaining between them. The CDR3 has 13 amino acids. The CDR3 sequence is CSATARTTARAFF. The CDR3 nucleotides read TGCAGTGCTACCGCCCGGACAACGGCCAGAGCTTTCTTT.

This clonotype was seen more than once but under ten times. This chain links TRBV27 with TRBJ1-4; TRBD1 matches 11 bases. Germline CDR1 reads MNHEY; CDR2 reads SMNVEV (reference sequence). V was clipped by 6 bases and J by 8 bases; unmatched bases: 8. This CDR3 comprises 15 residues. The DNA for the CDR3 is TGTGCCAGCAGGGGACAGGGGGTGAGAAGCGAAAAACTGTTTTTT. It codes for CASRGQGVRSEKLFF.

A few counts support this clonotype. The V and J genes are TRBV28 and TRBJ2-4, with D possibly being TRBD1 or TRBD2 (6 bases each). CDR3 size: 15 residues. Germline CDR1 reads MDHEN; CDR2 reads SYDVKM. Trimming removed 4 bases from V and 1 base from J, with 11 bases in between. Here the CDR3 reads CASSYGGPAKNIQYF. The CDR3 DNA reads TGTGCCAGCAGTTATGGGGGGCCTGCCAAAAACATTCAGTACTTC.

The chain combines TRBV28 with TRBJ2-7, with a tentative D call TRBD1 (6 bases). The CDR3 length is 13 residues. Trimming took 10 bases from V and 2 from J, leaving 15 bases between them. The V gene's germline CDR1 is MDHEN and CDR2 SYDVKM. This chain's CDR3 is CATLGQRTYEQYF. CDR3 DNA: TGTGCCACCCTCGGACAGCGAACCTACGAGCAGTACTTC.

J is TRBJ1-6 and V is TRBV7-9; TRBD1 aligns across 7 bases. This CDR3 has 12 residues. The germline V gene has CDR1 SEHNR and CDR2 FQNEAQ (reference sequence). V dropped 8 bases and J dropped 13; count of bases not matched to a gene: 8. The CDR3 loop is CASGQDKVPLHF. The CDR3 region has the DNA TGTGCCAGCGGACAGGATAAAGTCCCCCTCCACTTT.

The chain employs TRBV2 and TRBJ2-6; 8 positions match TRBD1. V gave up 6 bases and J gave up 4 bases; unmatched junction bases: 8. Germline assignment: CDR1 SNHLY and CDR2 FYNNEI. The CDR3 sequence is 16 residues long. CDR3 residues: CASRRRQGTGANVLTF. In DNA, the CDR3 is TGTGCCAGCAGACGAAGACAGGGGACCGGGGCCAACGTCCTGACTTTC.

The sample holds a few counts of this clonotype. This chain uses TRBV5-1 with TRBJ2-2; 8 bases fit TRBD1. Per the germline V gene, CDR1 is SGHRS and CDR2 is YFSETQ. The junction had 5 bases not matched to a gene; V was cut back by 3 bases and J by 4 bases. CDR3 length: 15 residues. CDR3 sequence (DNA): TGCGCCAGCAGCTCGGGACAGGCGGTCACCGGGGAGCTGTTTTTT. The encoded protein is CASSSGQAVTGELFF. Variable domain in full (rest from reference TRBV5-1 and TRBJ2-2): KAGVTQTPRYLIKTRGQQVTLSCSPISGHRSVSWYQQTPGQGLQFLFEYFSETQRNKGNFPGRFSGRQFSNSRSEMNVSTLELGDSALYLCASSSGQAVTGELFFGEGSRLTVL.

This clonotype has more than one count but fewer than ten. The V gene is TRBV6-4, the J gene TRBJ2-7; 7 positions agree with TRBD1. The V gene end was trimmed by 5 bases and the J gene end by 4 bases; junction bases not matched to a gene: 11. The CDR3 contains 15 residues. The germline gives CDR1 MRHNA, CDR2 SNTAGT. CDR3 coding DNA: TGTGCCAGCAGTCGATATGCAGGGGGTATTTACGAGCAGTACTTC. Translating it yields CASSRYAGGIYEQYF.

The rearrangement uses TRBV6-1 and TRBJ2-7; 11 positions match TRBD2. This CDR3 has 17 amino acids. Germline V gene data show CDR1 as MNHNS and CDR2 as SASEGT. The trim removed 6 bases at V and 0 bases at J, leaving 10 bases unmatched. The CDR3, as DNA: TGTGCCAGCAGGTTCCCGGGACTAGCGGTTAGCTCCTACGAGCAGTACTTC. It is translated as CASRFPGLAVSSYEQYF.

This clonotype appeared a single time. This chain uses TRBV3-1 with TRBJ1-5; D is undetermined. Germline V gives CDR1 LGHDT, CDR2 YNNKEL (reference sequence). The CDR3 spans 15 residues. Between the trimmed V and J ends, which lost 2 bases and 9 bases, there was a span of 17 bases. CDR3 DNA: TGTGCCAGCAGCCAACCCGGGGAGGTCCCCCGGCCCCAGCATTTT. Residues: CASSQPGEVPRPQHF.

The chain recombines TRBV7-6 with TRBJ2-4; perhaps TRBD1 as D (6 bases). The J call may not be correct, given that the DNA end is closer to TRBJ2-5. This CDR3 region has 14 residues. Germline loops: CDR1 SGHVS, CDR2 FNYEAQ. CDR3 nucleotide sequence: TGTGCCAGCAGCCACACAGGGTTCGGAGAGACCCAGTACTTC. Amino acids: CASSHTGFGETQYF.

This clonotype was detected only a few times. The chain carries TRBV28 and TRBJ1-5; D gene unclear. The germline gives CDR1 MDHEN, CDR2 SYDVKM. Trimming removed 1 base at V and 5 bases at J, with 9 bases between. The CDR3 extends over 14 amino acids. CDR3 in amino acids: CASSLSLTHQPQHF. Here the CDR3 DNA reads TGTGCCAGCAGTTTATCACTCACCCATCAGCCCCAGCATTTT.

V usage is TRBV3-1 and J usage is TRBJ2-3, with 7 bases that match TRBD2. The CDR3 consists of 16 residues. J was trimmed by 2 bases and V by 1 base; bases with no gene match: 6. Germline V gene data show CDR1 as LGHDT and CDR2 as YNNKEL (reference sequence). This CDR3 is CASSQGWSGITDTQYF. CDR3 sequence (DNA): TGTGCCAGCAGCCAAGGTTGGAGCGGGATCACAGATACGCAGTATTTT.